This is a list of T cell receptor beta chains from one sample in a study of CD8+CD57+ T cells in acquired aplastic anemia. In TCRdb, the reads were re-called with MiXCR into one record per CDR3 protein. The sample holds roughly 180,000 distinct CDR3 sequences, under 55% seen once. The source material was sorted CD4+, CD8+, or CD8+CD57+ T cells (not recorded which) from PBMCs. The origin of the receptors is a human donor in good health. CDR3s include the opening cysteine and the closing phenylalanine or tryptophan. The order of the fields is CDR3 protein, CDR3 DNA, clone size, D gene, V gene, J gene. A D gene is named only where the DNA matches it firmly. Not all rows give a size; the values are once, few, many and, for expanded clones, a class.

CDR3aa: CASSLGGWGEETQYF
CDR3nt: TGTGCTAGCAGCTTAGGGGGGTGGGGAGAAGAGACCCAGTACTTC
abundance: many
d_gene: -
v_gene: TRBV7-7
j_gene: TRBJ2-5

CDR3aa: CASSVGLAGGVDEQFF
CDR3nt: TGTGCCAGCAGCGTGGGACTAGCGGGAGGCGTGGATGAGCAGTTCTTC
abundance: many
d_gene: TRBD2
v_gene: TRBV5-8
j_gene: TRBJ2-1

CDR3aa: CATAQFPYNEQFF
CDR3nt: TGTGCCACCGCACAGTTTCCCTACAATGAGCAGTTCTTC
abundance: -
d_gene: -
v_gene: TRBV15
j_gene: TRBJ2-1

CDR3aa: CASSVGSWQETQYF
CDR3nt: TGTGCCAGCAGCGTCGGTAGCTGGCAGGAGACCCAGTACTTC
abundance: few
d_gene: -
v_gene: TRBV9
j_gene: TRBJ2-5

CDR3aa: CSAFTGTIAEAFF
CDR3nt: TGCAGTGCTTTTACCGGGACCATCGCTGAAGCTTTCTTT
abundance: many
d_gene: -
v_gene: TRBV20-1
j_gene: TRBJ1-1

CDR3aa: CASSVAGTGGETQYF
CDR3nt: TGTGCCAGCAGTGTGGCCGGGACAGGGGGAGAGACCCAGTACTTC
abundance: -
d_gene: TRBD1
v_gene: TRBV25-1
j_gene: TRBJ2-5

CDR3aa: CATSPGSYGYTF
CDR3nt: TGTGCCACCAGTCCAGGTTCCTATGGCTACACCTTC
abundance: many
d_gene: -
v_gene: TRBV24-1
j_gene: TRBJ1-2

CDR3aa: CASKGFEKLFF
CDR3nt: TGTGCCAGCAAGGGCTTTGAAAAACTGTTTTTT
abundance: many
d_gene: -
v_gene: TRBV6-1
j_gene: TRBJ1-4

CDR3aa: CASSLTGRAEAFF
CDR3nt: TGTGCCAGCAGCTTGACAGGGAGAGCTGAAGCTTTCTTT
abundance: -
d_gene: -
v_gene: TRBV5-8
j_gene: TRBJ1-1

CDR3aa: CASSPRTDSNQPQHF
CDR3nt: TGTGCCAGCAGTCCCCGGACAGATAGCAATCAGCCCCAGCATTTT
abundance: many
d_gene: -
v_gene: TRBV12-3/TRBV12-4
j_gene: TRBJ1-5

CDR3aa: CASSRRQDEQYF
CDR3nt: TGTGCCAGCAGTCGAAGACAGGACGAGCAGTACTTC
abundance: many
d_gene: -
v_gene: TRBV7-9
j_gene: TRBJ2-7

CDR3aa: CASTVAGTSVEQFF
CDR3nt: TGTGCCAGCACCGTAGCCGGGACTAGCGTTGAGCAGTTCTTC
abundance: many
d_gene: TRBD2
v_gene: TRBV6-2/TRBV6-3
j_gene: TRBJ2-1

CDR3aa: CASSLSTGLGNSPLHF
CDR3nt: TGTGCCAGCAGCTTATCCACAGGGCTCGGGAATTCACCCCTCCACTTT
abundance: -
d_gene: -
v_gene: TRBV7-2
j_gene: TRBJ1-6

CDR3aa: CSALVQGNNSPLHF
CDR3nt: TGCAGTGCCCTGGTACAGGGGAATAATTCACCCCTCCACTTT
abundance: once
d_gene: TRBD1
v_gene: TRBV20-1
j_gene: TRBJ1-6

CDR3aa: CASSDPDTSGRGYEQYF
CDR3nt: TGCGCCAGCAGCGACCCGGATACTAGCGGGAGGGGATACGAGCAGTACTTC
abundance: -
d_gene: TRBD2
v_gene: TRBV5-1
j_gene: TRBJ2-7

CDR3aa: CSANGDGNQPQHF
CDR3nt: TGCAGTGCTAACGGGGACGGCAATCAGCCCCAGCATTTT
abundance: -
d_gene: -
v_gene: TRBV20-1
j_gene: TRBJ1-5

CDR3aa: CAIRLDSTDTQYF
CDR3nt: TGTGCCATCAGACTGGACAGCACAGATACGCAGTATTTT
abundance: many
d_gene: -
v_gene: TRBV10-3
j_gene: TRBJ2-3

CDR3aa: CASSDGKETQYF
CDR3nt: TGTGCCAGTAGTGACGGAAAAGAGACCCAGTACTTC
abundance: -
d_gene: -
v_gene: TRBV19
j_gene: TRBJ2-5

CDR3aa: CATSRDHGGTNYGYTF
CDR3nt: TGTGCCACCAGCAGAGATCACGGGGGGACTAACTATGGCTACACCTTC
abundance: -
d_gene: -
v_gene: TRBV15
j_gene: TRBJ1-2

CDR3aa: CASRDSGGGYGYTF
CDR3nt: TGTGCCAGTAGGGATTCCGGGGGTGGATATGGCTACACCTTC
abundance: -
d_gene: -
v_gene: TRBV19
j_gene: TRBJ1-2

CDR3aa: CASSQGYDEKLFF
CDR3nt: TGTGCCAGCAGTCAGGGCTACGATGAAAAACTGTTTTTT
abundance: -
d_gene: -
v_gene: TRBV2
j_gene: TRBJ1-4

CDR3aa: CSASKGEEQETQYF
CDR3nt: TGCAGTGCTAGTAAGGGGGAGGAACAAGAGACCCAGTACTTC
abundance: few
d_gene: -
v_gene: TRBV20-1
j_gene: TRBJ2-5

CDR3aa: CASSTYARSYTF
CDR3nt: TGTGCCAGCAGTACCTACGCCAGGAGCTACACCTTC
abundance: many
d_gene: -
v_gene: TRBV6-2/TRBV6-3
j_gene: TRBJ1-2

CDR3aa: CATSVTGNNQPQHF
CDR3nt: TGTGCCACCAGTGTAACAGGGAACAATCAGCCCCAGCATTTT
abundance: -
d_gene: -
v_gene: TRBV24-1
j_gene: TRBJ1-5

CDR3aa: CAISENTVNTEAFF
CDR3nt: TGTGCCATCAGTGAGAATACGGTGAACACTGAAGCTTTCTTT
abundance: -
d_gene: -
v_gene: TRBV10-3
j_gene: TRBJ1-1

CDR3aa: CASTTGTGGNEQFF
CDR3nt: TGTGCCAGCACAACCGGGACAGGGGGCAATGAGCAGTTCTTC
abundance: many
d_gene: TRBD1
v_gene: TRBV2
j_gene: TRBJ2-1